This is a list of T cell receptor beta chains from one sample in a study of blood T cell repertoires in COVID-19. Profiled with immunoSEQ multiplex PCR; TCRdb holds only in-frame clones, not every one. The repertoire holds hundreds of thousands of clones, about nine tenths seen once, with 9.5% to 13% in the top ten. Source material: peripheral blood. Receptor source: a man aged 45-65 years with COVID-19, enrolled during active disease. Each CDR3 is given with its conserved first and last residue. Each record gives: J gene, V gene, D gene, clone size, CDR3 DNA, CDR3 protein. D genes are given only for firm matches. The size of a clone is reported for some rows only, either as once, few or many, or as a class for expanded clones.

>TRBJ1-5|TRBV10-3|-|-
TGTGCCATCAGTGAGTCGAATCGCGGGGATCAGCCCCAGCATTTT
CAISESNRGDQPQHF
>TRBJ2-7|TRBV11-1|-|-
TGTGCCAGCAGTCGCAGGGCGTCGCGCTACGAGCAGTACTTC
CASSRRASRYEQYF
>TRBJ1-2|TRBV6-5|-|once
TGTGCCAGCAGTTACTCTTGGGGGGAGGGGGACTATGGCTACACCTTC
CASSYSWGEGDYGYTF
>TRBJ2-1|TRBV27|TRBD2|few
TGTGCCAGCCGATTCACCGCTAGCGGGGGGAGAAATGAGCAGTTCTTC
CASRFTASGGRNEQFF
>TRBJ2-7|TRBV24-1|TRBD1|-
TGTGCCACCAGTGAGTCGGGCGGGACAGGTTTCTACGAGCAGTACTTC
CATSESGGTGFYEQYF
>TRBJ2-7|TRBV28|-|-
TGTGCCAGCACCCGGGACAATTACTACGAGCAGTACTTC
CASTRDNYYEQYF
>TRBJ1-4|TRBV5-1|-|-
TGCGCCAGCAGCTTGGCCGCAGGGGAAAAACTGTTTTTT
CASSLAAGEKLFF
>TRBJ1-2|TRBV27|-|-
TGTGCCAGCAGTTTATGGGGCGTGGGACAAGAGGCGGGCTACACCTTC
CASSLWGVGQEAGYTF
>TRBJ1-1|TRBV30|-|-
TGTGCCTGGCAGCGGGAGCCTGAAGCTTTCTTT
CAWQREPEAFF
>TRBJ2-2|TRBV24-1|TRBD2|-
TGTGCCACCAGGGGACTAGGCGCCACCGGGGAGCTGTTTTTT
CATRGLGATGELFF
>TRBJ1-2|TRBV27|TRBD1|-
TGTGCCACCGCGACAGGGGGGCGTGGCTACACCTTC
CATATGGRGYTF
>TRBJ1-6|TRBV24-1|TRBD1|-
TGTGCCACCAGTGACCCGCGGGACAGGGGGCTGGAGTCCTATAATTCACCCCTCCACTTT
CATSDPRDRGLESYNSPLHF
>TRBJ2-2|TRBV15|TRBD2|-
TGTGCCACCAGCAAGGGACTAGCGGAAAACACCGGGGAGCTGTTTTTT
CATSKGLAENTGELFF
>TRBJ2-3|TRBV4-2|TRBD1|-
TGTGCCAGCAGCCAAGAAGTCTATCGACAGGGGGTGAATACGCAGTATTTT
CASSQEVYRQGVNTQYF
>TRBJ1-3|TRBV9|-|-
TGTGCCAGCAGCGTAGGATCGAGCAGGTTATCTGGAAACACCATATATTTT
CASSVGSSRLSGNTIYF
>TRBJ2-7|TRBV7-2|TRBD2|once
TGTGCCAGCAGTCGACTGCTGACTAGCGGGGGCGCTTCCTACGAGCAGTACTTC
CASSRLLTSGGASYEQYF
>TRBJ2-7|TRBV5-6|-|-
TGTGCCAGCAGCTTCAACTACGAGCAGTACTTC
CASSFNYEQYF
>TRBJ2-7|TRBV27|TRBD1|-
TGTGCCAGCAGTGGAGCCAGGGGGCTGGGTCCCTACGAGCAGTACTTC
CASSGARGLGPYEQYF
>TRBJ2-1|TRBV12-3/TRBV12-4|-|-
TGTGCCAGCAGTCCCCGACTGCTCAATGAGCAGTTCTTC
CASSPRLLNEQFF
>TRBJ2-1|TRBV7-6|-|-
TGTGCCAGCAGCTTATTTGTGACAGACAATGAGCAGTTCTTC
CASSLFVTDNEQFF